This entry describes one T cell receptor beta chain. As yet, its antigen is unknown. Germline trimming cut 4 bases from V and 4 bases from J; bases unmatched to any gene: 7. The CDR3 runs to 15 residues. CDR1 is SGHRS, CDR2 YFSETQ, per germline. Sort purity for all populations was recorded as exceeding 98%. Sequenced material consisted of expressed TCRB transcripts (all of the isolated RNA was reverse transcribed). This table comes from immunoSEQ multiplex PCR, and its TCRdb copy is limited to in-frame clones, with some not included. The profile shows 150,000 to 170,000 clones, around a tenth of them singletons. This entry is derived from a study of beta chain features in type 1 diabetes. Study-level information: Patients were similar to healthy donors in age and gender (as well as in cell yields).

Study outcomes and limitations: A greater similarity of naive, central memory and Treg TCRB repertoires was seen among patients than among healthy donors. Shortening of TCRB CDR3s, moderate but significant, appeared in all four CD4+ subsets of Type 1 diabetes patients. VDJ junctions sequenced from type 1 diabetes patients showed fewer insertions and more deletions.

The chain couples TRBV5-1 to TRBJ2-5, with 10 nucleotides matching TRBD1. This TCR was recovered from a man younger than 40 with type 1 diabetes. Sequencing used central memory CD4+ T cells from blood. The CDR3 is CASSPEGQGRETQYF. The CDR3 DNA follows: TGCGCCAGCAGCCCGGAGGGACAGGGGAGAGAGACCCAGTACTTC.